Listed below are T cell receptor beta chains from one sample, sequenced in a study of T cells in Graves' hyperthyroidism and ophthalmopathy. From the multiplex PCR reads, TCRdb called clonotypes with MiXCR, one entry per CDR3 protein. The repertoire holds more than 95,000 distinct CDR3 sequences, with over 45% as singletons. Sequenced input: blood. The receptors stem from a man between 40 and 49 years old with Graves' hyperthyroidism. CDR3s include the opening cysteine and the closing phenylalanine or tryptophan. The D gene is left open where the match is weak. Expanded clones are given a class, and other clones once, few, many or no size at all.

abundance	d_gene	v_gene	j_gene	CDR3nt	CDR3aa
.	.	TRBV2	TRBJ1-1	TGTGCCAGCATCGTCGGCAGCGGTACTGAAGCTTTCTTT	CASIVGSGTEAFF
many	TRBD2	TRBV20-1	TRBJ2-7	TGCAGTGCTAGTTTAGCGGGAGGGATCTACGAGCAGTACTTC	CSASLAGGIYEQYF
many	TRBD2	TRBV5-4	TRBJ2-2	TGTGCCAGCAGCCCGGGGGGCGGGGAGCTGTTTTTT	CASSPGGGELFF
.	.	TRBV9	TRBJ2-2	TGTGCCAGCAGCGTAGCGGGAGGGGAGCTGTTTTTT	CASSVAGGELFF
many	.	TRBV11-3	TRBJ2-3	TGTGCCAGCAGCTTAGGAGGCGGCACAGATACGCAGTATTTT	CASSLGGGTDTQYF
many	.	TRBV20-1	TRBJ2-7	TGCAGTGCAAAAAGGGACTACGAGCAGTACTTC	CSAKRDYEQYF
many	.	TRBV5-1	TRBJ1-4	TGCGCCAGCAGCCCCACATCAACTAATGAAGAACTGTTTTTT	CASSPTSTNEELFF
.	.	TRBV20-1	TRBJ2-6	TGCAGTGCTAGAGATCTGACTTTC	CSARDLTF
many	.	TRBV9	TRBJ2-3	TGTGCCAGCAGCGTAGAACAGGGATGGACGCCAGATACGCAGTATTTT	CASSVEQGWTPDTQYF
.	.	TRBV10-3	TRBJ2-7	TGTGCCATCAGCGGACAGTACGAGCAGTACTTC	CAISGQYEQYF
.	.	TRBV9	TRBJ1-6	TGTGCCAGCTCACCAGGGCAGGCCACCTATAATTCACCCCTCCACTTT	CASSPGQATYNSPLHF
.	.	TRBV29-1	TRBJ2-1	TGCAGCGTTGAAGTTTGGGCCTCGATCCGGGAGCAGTTCTTC	CSVEVWASIREQFF
.	.	TRBV27	TRBJ2-7	TGTGCCAGCAGTGCGGACCAGTCTCCGACTTGGGCCTACGAGCAGTACTTC	CASSADQSPTWAYEQYF
many	.	TRBV19	TRBJ2-3	TGTGCCAGTAGTATACGGTACGGCACAGATACGCAGTATTTT	CASSIRYGTDTQYF